The present entry profiles one TCR beta chain with its context. Antigen: not known. The sample contains more than one DNA sequence encoding this CDR3. The data belong to a study of CD8+ T cells in alopecia areata. Across the whole study: Tofacitinib administration to treated patients was oral, at 5 to 10 mg twice daily.

Treatment meaning: oral pan-JAK inhibitor, 5-10 mg twice daily. Those with alopecia areata gave lesional scalp punch biopsies and peripheral blood. Whole-study results and caveats: Within the top 100, expanded CD8+ clones significantly decreased with tofacitinib, as did scalp clonality. Numerous expanded lesional clones remained in scalp and blood during tofacitinib.

Following extraction, RNA underwent reverse transcription to cDNA, which served as the sequencing template. The repertoire was sequenced with immunoSEQ multiplex PCR; TCRdb's copy has only in-frame clones and lacks some. The top ten hold around 15% of the sample, which has 150,000 or so clones, about 54% seen once. Germline V CDR1 and CDR2: MNHNY, SVGAGI (reference sequence). V lost 0 bases and J lost 4, with 3 bases in between. The CDR3 is 12 residues long. The clonotype was recovered from a human donor with alopecia areata. Sequencing used CD4+ T cells sorted from blood, obtained at approximately week 60, from a patient treated with tofacitinib. V is TRBV6-6 and J is TRBJ2-5; D uncertain. The chain's CDR3 is CASSYSGETQYF. CDR3 DNA sequence: TGTGCCAGCAGTTACTCCGGAGAGACCCAGTACTTC.